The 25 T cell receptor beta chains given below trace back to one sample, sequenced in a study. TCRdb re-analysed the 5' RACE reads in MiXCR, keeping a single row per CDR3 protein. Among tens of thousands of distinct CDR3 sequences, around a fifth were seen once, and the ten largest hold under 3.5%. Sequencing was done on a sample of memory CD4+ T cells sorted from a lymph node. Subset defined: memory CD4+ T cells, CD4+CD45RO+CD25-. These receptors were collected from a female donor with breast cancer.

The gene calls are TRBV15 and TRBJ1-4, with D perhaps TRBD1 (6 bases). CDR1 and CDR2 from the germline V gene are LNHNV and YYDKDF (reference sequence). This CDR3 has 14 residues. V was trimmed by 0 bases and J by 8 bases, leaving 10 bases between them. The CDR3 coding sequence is TGTGCCACCAGCAGAGATCTGACAGGAGAAAAACTGTTTTTT. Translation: CATSRDLTGEKLFF.

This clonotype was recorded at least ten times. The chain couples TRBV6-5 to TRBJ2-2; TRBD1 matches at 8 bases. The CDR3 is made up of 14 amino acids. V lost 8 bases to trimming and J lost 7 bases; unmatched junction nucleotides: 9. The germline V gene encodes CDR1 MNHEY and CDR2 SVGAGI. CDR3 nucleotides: TGTGCCAGCTCTATGACAGGGGCGAGCGGGGAGCTGTTTTTT. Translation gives CASSMTGASGELFF.

The CDR3 is CASSSTTGKPPGAGANVLTF. In nucleotides, the CDR3 is TGTGCCAGCAGCTCGACGACAGGAAAGCCTCCGGGGGCTGGGGCCAACGTCCTGACTTTC. The gene calls are TRBV7-8 and TRBJ2-6; D could derive from TRBD1 or TRBD2 (6 bases each). There are 20 residues in the CDR3. V lost 4 bases, J lost 2 bases, and 24 bases lay in between. Germline-derived CDR1 and CDR2 are SGHVS and FQNEAQ.

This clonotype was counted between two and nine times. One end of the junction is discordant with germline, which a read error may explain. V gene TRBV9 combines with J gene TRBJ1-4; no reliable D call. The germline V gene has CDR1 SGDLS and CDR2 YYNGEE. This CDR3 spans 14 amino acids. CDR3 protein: CASSVSATNEKLFF. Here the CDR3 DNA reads TGCGCCAGCAGCGTCTCCGCAACTAATGAAAAACTGTTTTTT. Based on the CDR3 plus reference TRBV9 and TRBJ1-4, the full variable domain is DSGVTQTPKHLITATGQRVTLRCSPRSGDLSVYWYQQSLDQGLQFLIQYYNGEERAKGNILERFSAQQFPDLHSELNLSSLELGDSALYFCASSVSATNEKLFFGSGTQLSVL.

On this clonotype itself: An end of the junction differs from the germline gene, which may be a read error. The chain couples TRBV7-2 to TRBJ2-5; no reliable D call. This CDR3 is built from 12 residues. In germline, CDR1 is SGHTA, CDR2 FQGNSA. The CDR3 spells CASSPARETRYF. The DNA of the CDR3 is TGTGCCAGCAGCCCCGCCAGAGAGACCCGGTACTTC.

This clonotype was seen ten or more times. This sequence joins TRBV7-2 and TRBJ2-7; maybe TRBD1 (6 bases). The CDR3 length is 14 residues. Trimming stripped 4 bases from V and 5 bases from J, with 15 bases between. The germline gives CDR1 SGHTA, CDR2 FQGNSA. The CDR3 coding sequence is TGTGCCAGCAGCTCTCGCCGGACAGTTCACGAGCAGTACTTC. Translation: CASSSRRTVHEQYF.

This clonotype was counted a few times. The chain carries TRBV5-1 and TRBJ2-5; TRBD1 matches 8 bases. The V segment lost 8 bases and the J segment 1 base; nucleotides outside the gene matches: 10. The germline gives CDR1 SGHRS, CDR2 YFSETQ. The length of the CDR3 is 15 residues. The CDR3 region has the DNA TGCGCCAGTTTCTTCAAGACAGGGGTCCAAGAGACCCAGTACTTC. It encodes CASFFKTGVQETQYF.

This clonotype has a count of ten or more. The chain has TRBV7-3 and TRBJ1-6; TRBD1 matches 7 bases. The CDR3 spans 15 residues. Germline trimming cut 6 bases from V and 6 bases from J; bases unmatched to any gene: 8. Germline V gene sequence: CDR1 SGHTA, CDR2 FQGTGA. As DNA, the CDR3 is TGTGCCAGCAGACTAACAGGGGACCCTAATTCACCCCTCCACTTT. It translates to CASRLTGDPNSPLHF.

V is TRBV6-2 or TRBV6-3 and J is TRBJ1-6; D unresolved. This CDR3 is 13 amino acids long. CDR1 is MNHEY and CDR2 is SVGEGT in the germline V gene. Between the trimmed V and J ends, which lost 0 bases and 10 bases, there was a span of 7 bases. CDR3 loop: CASSYSGRSPLHF. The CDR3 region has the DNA TGTGCCAGCAGTTACTCGGGGAGATCACCCCTCCACTTT.

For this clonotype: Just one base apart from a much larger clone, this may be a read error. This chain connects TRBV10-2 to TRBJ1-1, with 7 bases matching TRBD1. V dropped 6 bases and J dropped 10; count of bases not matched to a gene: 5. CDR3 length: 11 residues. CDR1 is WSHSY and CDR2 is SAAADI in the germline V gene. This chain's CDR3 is CASRWDSIAFF. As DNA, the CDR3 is TGCGCCAGCAGGTGGGACAGCATAGCTTTCTTT.

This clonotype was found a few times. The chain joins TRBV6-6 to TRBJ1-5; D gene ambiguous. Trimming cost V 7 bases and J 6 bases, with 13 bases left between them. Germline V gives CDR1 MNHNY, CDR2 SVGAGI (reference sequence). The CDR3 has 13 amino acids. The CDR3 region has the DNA TGTGCCAGCACTGAGTTGGGTGGTCAGCCCCAGCATTTT. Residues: CASTELGGQPQHF.

The CDR3: CASSQTDTQYF. The CDR3 region has the DNA TGTGCCAGCAGTCAGACGGATACGCAGTATTTT. The chain employs TRBV7-6 and TRBJ2-3, with D uncertain. The CDR3 consists of 11 residues. Per the germline V gene, CDR1 is SGHVS and CDR2 is FNYEAQ. V lost 6 bases and J lost 6, with 7 bases in between.

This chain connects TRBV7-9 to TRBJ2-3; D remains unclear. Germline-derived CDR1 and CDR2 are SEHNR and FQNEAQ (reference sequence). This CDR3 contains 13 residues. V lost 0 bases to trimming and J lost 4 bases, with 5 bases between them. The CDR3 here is CASSLAGSDTQYF. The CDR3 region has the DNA TGTGCCAGCAGCTTAGCAGGGTCAGATACGCAGTATTTT.

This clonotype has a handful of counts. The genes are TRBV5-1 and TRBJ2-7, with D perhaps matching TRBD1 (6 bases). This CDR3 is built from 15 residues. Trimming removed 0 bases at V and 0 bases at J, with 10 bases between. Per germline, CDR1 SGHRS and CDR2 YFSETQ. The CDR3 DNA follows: TGCGCCAGCAGCTTGGCCACAGGGACCTCCTACGAGCAGTACTTC. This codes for CASSLATGTSYEQYF.

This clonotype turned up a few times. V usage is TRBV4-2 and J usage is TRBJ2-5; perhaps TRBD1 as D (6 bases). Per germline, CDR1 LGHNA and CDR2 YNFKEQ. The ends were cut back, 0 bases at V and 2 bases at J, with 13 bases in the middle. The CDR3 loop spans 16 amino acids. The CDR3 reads CASSQEFRGLQETQYF. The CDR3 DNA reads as TGTGCCAGCAGCCAAGAGTTCAGGGGTTTACAAGAGACCCAGTACTTC.

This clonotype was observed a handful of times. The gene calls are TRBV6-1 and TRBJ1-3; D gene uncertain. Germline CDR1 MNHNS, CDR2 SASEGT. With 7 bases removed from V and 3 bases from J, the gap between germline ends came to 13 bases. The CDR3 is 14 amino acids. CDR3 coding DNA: TGTGCCAGCATCAATAAGGGAGATGGAAACACCATATATTTT. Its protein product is CASINKGDGNTIYF.

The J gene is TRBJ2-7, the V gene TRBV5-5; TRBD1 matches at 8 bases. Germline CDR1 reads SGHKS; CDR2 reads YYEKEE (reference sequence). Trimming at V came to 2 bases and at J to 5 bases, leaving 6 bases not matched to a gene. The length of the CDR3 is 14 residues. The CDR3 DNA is TGTGCCAGCAGCTTTGACAGGGGTGACGACGAGCAGTACTTC. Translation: CASSFDRGDDEQYF.

CDR3 coding DNA: TGTGCCACCAGCAGACCGGAGGTGGATCAGCCCCAGCATTTT. This codes for CATSRPEVDQPQHF. V gene TRBV15 combines with J gene TRBJ1-5; D remains unclear. V was trimmed by 2 bases and J by 5 bases, leaving 10 bases between them. Germline V gene lookup returns CDR1 LNHNV and CDR2 YYDKDF (reference sequence). This CDR3 contains 14 residues.

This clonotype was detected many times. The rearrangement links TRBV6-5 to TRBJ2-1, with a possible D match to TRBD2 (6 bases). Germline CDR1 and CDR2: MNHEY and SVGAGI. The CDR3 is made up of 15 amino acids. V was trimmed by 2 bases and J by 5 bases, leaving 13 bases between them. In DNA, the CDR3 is TGTGCCAGCAGTTACAATGGAGGGTGGGACAATGAGCAGTTCTTC. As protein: CASSYNGGWDNEQFF.

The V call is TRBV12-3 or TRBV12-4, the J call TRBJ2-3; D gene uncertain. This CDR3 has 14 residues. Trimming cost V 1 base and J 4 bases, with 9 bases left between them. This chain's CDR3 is CASSLDPSPDTQYF. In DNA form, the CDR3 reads TGTGCCAGCAGTTTAGATCCTTCCCCAGATACGCAGTATTTT.

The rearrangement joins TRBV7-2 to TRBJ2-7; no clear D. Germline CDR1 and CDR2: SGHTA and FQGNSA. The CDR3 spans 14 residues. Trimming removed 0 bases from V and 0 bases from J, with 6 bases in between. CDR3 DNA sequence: TGTGCCAGCAGCTTAGCGTACAGCTCCTACGAGCAGTACTTC. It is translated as CASSLAYSSYEQYF.

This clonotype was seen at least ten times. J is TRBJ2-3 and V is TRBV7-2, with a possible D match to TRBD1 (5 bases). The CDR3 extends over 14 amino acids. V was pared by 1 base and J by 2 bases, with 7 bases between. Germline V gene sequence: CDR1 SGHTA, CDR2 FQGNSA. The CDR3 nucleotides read TGTGCCAGCAGCTTAGAAGGGGTCACAGATACGCAGTATTTT. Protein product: CASSLEGVTDTQYF. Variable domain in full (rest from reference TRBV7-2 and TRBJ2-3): GAGVSQSPSNKVTEKGKDVELRCDPISGHTALYWYRQSLGQGLEFLIYFQGNSAPDKSGLPSDRFSAERTGGSVSTLTIQRTQQEDSAVYLCASSLEGVTDTQYFGPGTRLTVL.

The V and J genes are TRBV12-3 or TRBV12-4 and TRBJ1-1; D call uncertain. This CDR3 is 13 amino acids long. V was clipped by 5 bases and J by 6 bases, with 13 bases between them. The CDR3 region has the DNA TGTGCCAGCAGTCCCAGCATAAGTCCTGAAGCTTTCTTT. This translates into CASSPSISPEAFF.

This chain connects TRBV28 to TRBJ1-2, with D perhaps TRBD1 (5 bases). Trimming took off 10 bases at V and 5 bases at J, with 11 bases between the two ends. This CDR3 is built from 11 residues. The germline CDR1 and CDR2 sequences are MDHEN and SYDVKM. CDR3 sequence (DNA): TGTGCCACGAGGGACCTATATGGCTACACCTTC. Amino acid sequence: CATRDLYGYTF.

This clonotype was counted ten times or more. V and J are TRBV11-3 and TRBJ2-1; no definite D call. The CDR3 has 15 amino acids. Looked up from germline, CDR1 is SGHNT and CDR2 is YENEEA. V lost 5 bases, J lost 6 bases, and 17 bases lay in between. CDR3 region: CASSQQSAAANEQFF. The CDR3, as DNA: TGTGCCAGCAGCCAACAATCTGCGGCGGCCAATGAGCAGTTCTTC. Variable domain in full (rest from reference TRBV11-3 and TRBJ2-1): EAGVVQSPRYKIIEKKQPVAFWCNPISGHNTLYWYLQNLGQGPELLIRYENEEAVDDSQLPKDRFSAERLKGVDSTLKIQPAELGDSAVYLCASSQQSAAANEQFFGPGTRLTVL.